The T cell receptor (beta chain) described here comes from a study of cytomegalovirus exposure and HLA in healthy donors. Broader study findings: TCR sequences were mostly rare, though some public TCRs occurred in many donors. Researchers counted around 180 TCR beta chains as cytomegalovirus-associated. The authors confirmed in vitro that three CMV-associated chains were specific for CMV antigens.

The table came from immunoSEQ multiplex PCR; TCRdb's copy has only in-frame clones and leaves some out. This sample has some 79,000 clones, with 94% found just once. The CDR3 runs to 18 residues. V lost 5 bases, J lost 6 bases, and 16 bases stayed unmatched. CDR1 is MGHDK, CDR2 SYGVNS, per germline. A note on this clone: Its antigen is not known.

The sequencing sample was made of PBMCs. The receptor's source is a woman aged 18-29 years in good health and CMV-seropositive. The rearrangement uses TRBV25-1 and TRBJ2-3; 11 bases agree with TRBD2. Here the CDR3 DNA reads TGTGCCAGCAGTCCAGGGGGGGTCCTAGCGGGAGGTCCGGATACGCAGTATTTT. Protein sequence: CASSPGGVLAGGPDTQYF. Supplemented by reference TRBV25-1 and TRBJ2-3, the full variable domain reads EADIYQTPRYLVIGTGKKITLECSQTMGHDKMYWYQQDPGMELHLIHYSYGVNSTEKGDLSSESTVSRIRTEHFPLTLESARPSHTSQYLCASSPGGVLAGGPDTQYFGPGTRLTVL.